Each of the 17 T cell receptor beta chains below was sequenced from the same sample in a study of vaccination effects on CD4 cells after COVID-19. The protocol was immunoSEQ multiplex PCR, while the TCRdb copy is restricted to in-frame clones and leaves out a portion. Of fewer than 55,000 clones in the sample, 60% to 80% are singletons; the top ten hold just over 6%. Prior to sequencing, the ViraFEST assay stimulated PBMC with viral peptide pools, which expanded the antigen-specific CD4+ T cells. With approximately 10 days of culture completed, CD4+ T cells were isolated. People in the vaccine group had not been infected with SARS-CoV-2 before, and their nucleocapsid antibodies were negative. Their specific antigens are unknown. The specimen comprised CD4+ T cells from PBMCs cultured with HCoV-OC43 spike peptides, sampled before COVID-19 vaccination. Subset described: HCoV-OC43 spike overlapping peptide pool stimulation. All receptors come from a human donor who received a COVID-19 vaccine.

The chain couples TRBV30 to TRBJ1-5, with D unclear. In germline, CDR1 is GTSNPN, CDR2 SVGIG (reference sequence). The CDR3 contains 15 residues. Trimming took off 0 bases at V and 5 bases at J, with 14 bases between the two ends. The DNA for the CDR3 is TGTGCCTGGAGTGTAAACTCTCTGGCTGATCAGCCCCAGCATTTT. It specifies CAWSVNSLADQPQHF.

The chain recombines TRBV9 with TRBJ2-5; 8 bases map to TRBD2. Germline V lookup: CDR1 SGDLS, CDR2 YYNGEE. V dropped 4 bases and J dropped 4; count of bases not matched to a gene: 12. CDR3 size: 16 residues. The CDR3 region is CASSTLAGSILETQYF. The DNA of the CDR3 is TGTGCCAGCAGCACTTTAGCGGGGAGCATCCTAGAGACCCAGTACTTC.

This clone has more than one count but fewer than ten. V usage is TRBV7-9 and J usage is TRBJ1-6; D is perhaps TRBD1 (6 bases). This CDR3 is built from 15 residues. Deletions cut 6 bases from V and 6 bases from J, with 15 bases between. The germline V gene has CDR1 SEHNR and CDR2 FQNEAQ (reference sequence). CDR3 coding DNA: TGTGCCAGCAGTCTGGGGGCGGGGGGTAATTCACCCCTCCACTTT. This sequence encodes CASSLGAGGNSPLHF. The whole variable domain, remainder taken from reference TRBV7-9 and TRBJ1-6, is DTGVSQNPRHKITKRGQNVTFRCDPISEHNRLYWYRQTLGQGPEFLTYFQNEAQLEKSRLLSDRFSAERPKGSFSTLEIQRTEQGDSAMYLCASSLGAGGNSPLHFGNGTRLTVT.

The V call is TRBV5-1, the J call TRBJ1-2, with 8 bases identical to TRBD1. The length of the CDR3 is 13 residues. CDR1 is SGHRS and CDR2 is YFSETQ in the germline V gene. V shed 2 bases, J shed 8 bases, and the junction held 5 bases outside the gene matches. CDR3 in amino acids: CASSFQGAEGYTF. In DNA form, the CDR3 reads TGCGCCAGCAGCTTCCAGGGGGCAGAAGGCTACACCTTC.

The chain is built from TRBV14 and TRBJ2-1; D perhaps matches TRBD1 (5 bases). The CDR3 has 15 amino acids. Germline V lookup: CDR1 SGHDN, CDR2 FVKESK. V dropped 2 bases and J dropped 7 bases, with 15 bases sitting between them. In nucleotides, the CDR3 is TGTGCCAGCAGCCAAACAGGTTCTCGACGAAATGAGCAGTTCTTC. Amino acids: CASSQTGSRRNEQFF.

This clone appeared a single time. The rearrangement links TRBV6-5 to TRBJ2-4; D perhaps matches TRBD1 (5 bases). This CDR3 is built from 13 residues. Germline CDR1 is MNHEY and CDR2 is SVGAGI. The V and J ends lost 7 bases and 10 bases respectively, with 17 bases between them. CDR3 DNA sequence: TGTGCCAGCACCGGACACCCGTTATCGATTCAGTACTTC. It is translated as CASTGHPLSIQYF.

The chain employs TRBV7-3 and TRBJ2-3, with 11 bases fitting TRBD2. This CDR3 comprises 16 residues. Germline values: CDR1 SGHTA, CDR2 FQGTGA. V was pared by 3 bases and J by 4 bases, with 6 bases of the junction left unmatched. The CDR3 here is CASSFYSGGAPDTQYF. The CDR3 nucleotides are TGTGCCAGCAGCTTCTATAGCGGGGGGGCTCCAGATACGCAGTATTTT.

This clone has just one count. The chain has TRBV7-9 and TRBJ2-5; either TRBD1 or TRBD2 may fit D (6 bases each). Germline-derived CDR1 and CDR2 are SEHNR and FQNEAQ (reference sequence). The CDR3 covers 15 residues. The V gene lost 1 base and the J gene lost 4 bases, with 13 bases spanning the gap. The CDR3 spells CASSLELGGAETQYF. The CDR3 DNA reads TGTGCCAGCAGCTTAGAGCTGGGGGGCGCAGAGACCCAGTACTTC.

V usage is TRBV25-1 and J usage is TRBJ2-2, with TRBD1 matching 9 bases. Germline loops: CDR1 MGHDK, CDR2 SYGVNS. The CDR3 is made up of 14 amino acids. J lost 5 bases, V lost 4 bases, and 2 bases had no gene match. This CDR3 reads CASSGTGETGELFF. DNA for the CDR3: TGTGCCAGCAGTGGGACAGGGGAGACCGGGGAGCTGTTTTTT.

The V gene is TRBV5-6, the J gene TRBJ1-1, with 7 bases lining up with TRBD1. The CDR3 is 16 amino acids. The germline gives CDR1 SGHDT, CDR2 YYEEEE. The V gene end was trimmed by 1 base and the J gene end by 1 base; junction bases not matched to a gene: 7. The CDR3 loop reads CASSLYGTESNTEAFF. CDR3 DNA sequence: TGTGCCAGCAGCTTGTATGGGACAGAATCGAACACTGAAGCTTTCTTT.

The chain uses TRBV5-5 and TRBJ2-7, with a possible D match to TRBD2 (6 bases). The CDR3 consists of 14 residues. CDR1 is SGHKS, CDR2 YYEKEE, per germline (reference sequence). Trimming took off 4 bases at V and 3 bases at J, with 14 bases between the two ends. CDR3 loop: CASSIQLGGYEQYV. DNA of the CDR3: TGTGCCAGCAGCATACAACTCGGGGGCTACGAGCAGTACGTC.

The rearrangement links TRBV24-1 to TRBJ2-3; 7 nucleotides align to TRBD1. V shed 6 bases and J 0 bases; nucleotides not matched to a gene: 8. This CDR3 is built from 16 residues. Germline CDR1 and CDR2: KGHDR and SFDVKD. The CDR3 loop reads CATSPQRQGSTDTQYF. The CDR3 coding sequence is TGTGCCACCAGTCCCCAGAGACAGGGTAGCACAGATACGCAGTATTTT.

CDR3 nucleotide sequence: TGTGCCACCAGTGATGCCGCGGGGGGGCAAGAGACCCAGTACTTC. It yields the protein CATSDAAGGQETQYF. The chain recombines TRBV24-1 with TRBJ2-5; 9 bases match TRBD2. CDR1 and CDR2 from the germline V gene are KGHDR and SFDVKD. V lost 3 bases, J lost 2 bases, and 3 bases stayed unmatched. This CDR3 is built from 15 residues.

This clone appeared a few times. V usage is TRBV27 and J usage is TRBJ2-7; D may match TRBD1 or TRBD2 (6 bases each). V gave up 4 bases and J gave up 9 bases, with 10 bases separating them. The CDR3 runs 11 residues. CDR1 and CDR2 from the germline V gene are MNHEY and SMNVEV (reference sequence). CDR3 sequence: CASSSGAVQYV. CDR3 DNA: TGTGCCAGCAGTTCGGGGGCGGTGCAGTACGTC.

The chain combines TRBV2 with TRBJ1-3; D is ambiguous. CDR1 and CDR2 from the germline V gene are SNHLY and FYNNEI. CDR3 length: 13 amino acids. CDR3 DNA sequence: TGTGCGGGGAGTCAGGCTCCTGGAAACACCATATATTTT. This sequence encodes CAGSQAPGNTIYF.

The chain employs TRBV5-8 and TRBJ2-3, with 10 bases that match TRBD1. Germline loops: CDR1 SGHTS, CDR2 YDEGEE. The CDR3 sequence is 15 residues long. V was pared by 5 bases and J by 3 bases, with 6 bases of the junction left unmatched. The CDR3 DNA is TGTGCCAGCAGACCCCGGGACAGGGGTACAGATACGCAGTATTTT. It is translated as CASRPRDRGTDTQYF.

The chain uses TRBV7-2 and TRBJ1-1; possibly TRBD1 for D (6 bases). The V end was cut by 0 bases, the J end by 0 bases, with 11 bases between. Germline V lookup: CDR1 SGHTA, CDR2 FQGNSA. The CDR3 has 16 residues. Here the CDR3 DNA reads TGTGCCAGCAGCTTAGCGGGGGCAGCCATGAACACTGAAGCTTTCTTT. It translates to CASSLAGAAMNTEAFF.